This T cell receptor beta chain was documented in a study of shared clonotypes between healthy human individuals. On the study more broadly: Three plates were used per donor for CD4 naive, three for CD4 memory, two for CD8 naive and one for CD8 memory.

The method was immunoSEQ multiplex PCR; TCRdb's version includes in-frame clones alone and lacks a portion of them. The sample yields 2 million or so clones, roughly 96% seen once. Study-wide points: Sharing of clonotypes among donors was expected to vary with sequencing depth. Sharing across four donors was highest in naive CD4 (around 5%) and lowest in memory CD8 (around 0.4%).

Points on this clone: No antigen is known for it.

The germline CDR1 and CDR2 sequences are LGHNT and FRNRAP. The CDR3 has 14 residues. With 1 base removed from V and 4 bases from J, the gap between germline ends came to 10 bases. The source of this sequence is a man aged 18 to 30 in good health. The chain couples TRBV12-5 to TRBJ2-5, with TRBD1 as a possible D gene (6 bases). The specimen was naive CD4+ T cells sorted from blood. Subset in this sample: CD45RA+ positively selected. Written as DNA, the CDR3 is TGTGCTAGTGGTTTGGACAGGGTCTCAGAGACCCAGTACTTC. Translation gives CASGLDRVSETQYF.